Detailed here is one T cell receptor beta chain. No antigen is known for it. This entry belongs to a study of CXCR3-negative and CXCR3-positive naive CD8 T cells. General study results and limits: CXCR3-positive naive cells carried more hydrophobic TRB CDR3s than CXCR3-negative naive cells did. Similar TRBV-TRBJ usage characterized naive CXCR3-negative and CXCR3-positive cells; memory cells differed. Much lower diversity was found in memory CD8+ cells, while both naive subsets had comparably high diversity.

All TRB cDNA libraries came from 5' RACE performed with UMI labels. No DNA is given; TCRdb re-called the 5' RACE reads and lists each CDR3 protein once. The sample table sets out tens of thousands of distinct CDR3 sequences. By phenotype, naive CD8+ T cells were CD45RO-CCR7+CD27+CD95-. The CDR3 has 14 residues. Germline CDR1 and CDR2: DFQATT and SNEGSKA (reference sequence). The clonotype was recovered from a human donor in good health. Some clones in this sample may be carry-over from other donors' samples. V is TRBV20-1 and J is TRBJ1-2. Sequenced input: naive CXCR3+ CD8+ T cells from blood. Subset noted: CD45RO-CCR7+CD27+CD95- naive CD8+ T cells expressing CXCR3 (TNR3+). The CDR3 reads CSARGVGSAYGYTF.